Following are 4 T cell receptor beta chains from one sample sequenced in a study of blood T cell repertoires in COVID-19. The table came from immunoSEQ multiplex PCR; TCRdb's copy has only in-frame clones and leaves some out. The table records 220,000 or so clones, roughly 90% of them present only once. Sequencing was carried out using peripheral blood. The receptor set was obtained from a man aged 55 to 70 with COVID-19, enrolled during active disease.

This rearrangement joins TRBV18 to TRBJ1-3; a possible D gene is TRBD1 (6 bases). The germline CDR1 and CDR2 sequences are KGHSH and LQKENI. The CDR3 is 17 residues long. V lost 8 bases and J lost 2, with 22 bases in between. CDR3 nucleotide sequence: TGTGCCAGCACGACAGGAGTACAGGGAAAAACTGGAAACACCATATATTTT. Encoded protein: CASTTGVQGKTGNTIYF.

J is TRBJ2-1 and V is TRBV5-4; 14 bases map to TRBD2. The germline V gene has CDR1 SGHNT and CDR2 YYREEE (reference sequence). Trimming removed 3 bases from V and 6 bases from J; junction bases left unmatched: 2. The CDR3 length is 15 residues. This chain's CDR3 is CASSWGTSGSNEQFF. In nucleotides, the CDR3 is TGTGCCAGCAGCTGGGGGACTAGCGGGAGCAATGAGCAGTTCTTC.

The V call is TRBV6-2 or TRBV6-3, the J call TRBJ2-7, with 7 bases fitting TRBD2. The CDR3 has 16 amino acids. J gave up 3 bases and V 5 bases, and 13 bases lay outside the gene matches. In germline, CDR1 is MNHEY, CDR2 SVGEGT. CDR3 region: CASSAPGEGRYYEQYF. Here the CDR3 DNA reads TGTGCCAGCAGTGCCCCCGGGGAGGGACGTTACTACGAGCAGTACTTC.

In its sample, this clone was seen a few times. The rearrangement uses TRBV7-6 and TRBJ2-2, with D maybe TRBD2 (6 bases). The ends were cut back, 2 bases at V and 5 bases at J, with 15 bases in the middle. CDR3 length equals 16 residues. Germline V gene lookup returns CDR1 SGHVS and CDR2 FNYEAQ. The chain's CDR3 is CASSLSSQAGTGELFF. The CDR3 region has the DNA TGTGCCAGCAGCTTATCTTCACAGGCGGGAACCGGGGAGCTGTTTTTT.